The text below deals with one TCR beta chain. Its antigen is not identified. This entry belongs to a study of T-cell memory formation after mild COVID-19. A 5'RACE reaction primed in the constant segment made cDNA libraries of TCR alpha and TCR beta, and these carried sample barcodes and UMIs. TCRdb called the 5' RACE reads again in MiXCR, with one record for every CDR3 protein. The sample has around 250,000 distinct CDR3 sequences, 9.4% seen once. Whole-study findings and limits: Clones that shrank (day 15 to 85) were balanced CD4/CD8, whereas later expanders leaned CD4+.

The material sequenced was PBMCs or a T cell subset sorted from them (not recorded which). The receptor comes from a man aged 18-30 years who had mild COVID-19 (a few samples of this study predate the infection). Cell type and time point are not known.

CDR3 DNA sequence: TGTGCCAGCAGTTTGGCCGGGCAATACCCTTACGAGCAGTACTTC. Residues: CASSLAGQYPYEQYF. The chain couples TRBV12-3 or TRBV12-4 to TRBJ2-7; D unresolved. V was shortened by 3 bases and J by 4 bases, with 16 bases between the two germline ends. This CDR3 has 15 amino acids.